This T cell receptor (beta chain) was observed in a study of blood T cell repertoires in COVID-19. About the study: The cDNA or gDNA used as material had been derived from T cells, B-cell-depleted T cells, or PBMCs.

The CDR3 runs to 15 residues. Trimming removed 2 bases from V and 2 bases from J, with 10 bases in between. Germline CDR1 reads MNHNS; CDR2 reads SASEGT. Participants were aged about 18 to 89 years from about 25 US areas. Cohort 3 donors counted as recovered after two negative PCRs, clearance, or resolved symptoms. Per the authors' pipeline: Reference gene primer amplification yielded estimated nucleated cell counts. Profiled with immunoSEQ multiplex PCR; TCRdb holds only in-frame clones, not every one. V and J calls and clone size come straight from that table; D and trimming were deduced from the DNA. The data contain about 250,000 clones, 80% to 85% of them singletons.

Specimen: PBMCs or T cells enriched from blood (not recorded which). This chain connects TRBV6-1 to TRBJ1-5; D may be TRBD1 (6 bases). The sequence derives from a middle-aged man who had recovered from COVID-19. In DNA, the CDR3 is TGTGCCAGCAGTGAACCAGGGGTAGGCAATCAGCCCCAGCATTTT. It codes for CASSEPGVGNQPQHF.